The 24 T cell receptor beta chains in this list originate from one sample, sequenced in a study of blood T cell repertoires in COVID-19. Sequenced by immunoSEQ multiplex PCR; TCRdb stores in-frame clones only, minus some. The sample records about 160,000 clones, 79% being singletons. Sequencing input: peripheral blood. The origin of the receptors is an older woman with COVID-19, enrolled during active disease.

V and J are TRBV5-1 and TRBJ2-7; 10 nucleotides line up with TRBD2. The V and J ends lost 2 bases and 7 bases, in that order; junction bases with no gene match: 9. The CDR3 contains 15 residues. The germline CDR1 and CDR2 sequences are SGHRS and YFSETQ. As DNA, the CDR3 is TGCGCCAGCAGCTTAGCGGGGGGGCCGCAAGAAGAGCAGTACGTC. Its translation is CASSLAGGPQEEQYV.

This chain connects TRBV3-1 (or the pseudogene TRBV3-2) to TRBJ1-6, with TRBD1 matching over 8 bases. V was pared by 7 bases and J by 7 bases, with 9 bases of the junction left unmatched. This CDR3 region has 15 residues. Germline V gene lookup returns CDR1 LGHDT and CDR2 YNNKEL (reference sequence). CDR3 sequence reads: CASNLGDRGNSPLHF. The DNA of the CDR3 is TGTGCCAGCAACTTGGGAGACAGGGGCAATTCACCCCTCCACTTT.

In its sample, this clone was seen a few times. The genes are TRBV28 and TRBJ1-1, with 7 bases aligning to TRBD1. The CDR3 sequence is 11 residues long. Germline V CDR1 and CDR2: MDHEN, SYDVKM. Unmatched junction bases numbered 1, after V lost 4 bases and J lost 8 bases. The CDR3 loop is CASSSDREAFF. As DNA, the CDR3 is TGTGCCAGCAGTTCGGACAGGGAAGCTTTCTTT. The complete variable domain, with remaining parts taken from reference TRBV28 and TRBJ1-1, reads DVKVTQSSRYLVKRTGEKVFLECVQDMDHENMFWYRQDPGLGLRLIYFSYDVKMKEKGDIPEGYSVSREKKERFSLILESASTNQTSMYLCASSSDREAFFGQGTRLTVV.

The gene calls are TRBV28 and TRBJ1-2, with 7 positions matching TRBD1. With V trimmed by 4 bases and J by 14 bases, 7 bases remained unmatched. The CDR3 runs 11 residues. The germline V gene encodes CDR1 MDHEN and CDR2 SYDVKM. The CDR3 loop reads CASSSDRAKTF. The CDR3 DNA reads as TGTGCCAGCAGTTCCGACAGGGCGAAAACCTTC.

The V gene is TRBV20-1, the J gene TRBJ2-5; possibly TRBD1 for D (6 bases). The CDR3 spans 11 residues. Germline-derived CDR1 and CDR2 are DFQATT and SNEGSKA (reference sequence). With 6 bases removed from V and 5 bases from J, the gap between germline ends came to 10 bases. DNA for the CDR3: TGCAGTGCAGGGGGACGGGAGACCCAGTACTTC. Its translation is CSAGGRETQYF.

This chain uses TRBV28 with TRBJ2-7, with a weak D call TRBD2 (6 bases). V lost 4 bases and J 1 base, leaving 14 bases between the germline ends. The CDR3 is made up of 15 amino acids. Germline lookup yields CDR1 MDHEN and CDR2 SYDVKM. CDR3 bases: TGTGCCAGCAGTTCCCATGGGGGGATTTCCTACGAGCAGTACTTC. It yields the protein CASSSHGGISYEQYF.

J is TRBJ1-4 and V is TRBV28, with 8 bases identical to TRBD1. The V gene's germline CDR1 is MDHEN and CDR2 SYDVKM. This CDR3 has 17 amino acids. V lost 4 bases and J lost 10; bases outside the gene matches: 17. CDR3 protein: CASSSLPGRTGHGKLFF. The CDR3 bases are TGTGCCAGCAGTTCCCTTCCAGGAAGGACAGGGCATGGAAAACTGTTTTTT.

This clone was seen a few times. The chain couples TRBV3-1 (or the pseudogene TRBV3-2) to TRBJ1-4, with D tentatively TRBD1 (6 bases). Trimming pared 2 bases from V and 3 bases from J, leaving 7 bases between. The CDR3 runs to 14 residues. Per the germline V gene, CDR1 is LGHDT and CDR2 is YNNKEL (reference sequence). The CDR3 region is CASSQRTANEKLFF. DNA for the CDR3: TGTGCCAGCAGCCAAAGGACAGCTAATGAAAAACTGTTTTTT.

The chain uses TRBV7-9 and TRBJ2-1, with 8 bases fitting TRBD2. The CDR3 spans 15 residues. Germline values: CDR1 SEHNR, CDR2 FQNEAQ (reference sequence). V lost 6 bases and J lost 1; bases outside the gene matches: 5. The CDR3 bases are TGTGCCAGCAGTAGGGCGGGGGGATCCTACAATGAGCAGTTCTTC. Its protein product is CASSRAGGSYNEQFF.

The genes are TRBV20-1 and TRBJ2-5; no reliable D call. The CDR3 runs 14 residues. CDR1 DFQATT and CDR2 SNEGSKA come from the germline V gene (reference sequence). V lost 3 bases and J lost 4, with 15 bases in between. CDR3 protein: CSASYQLYGETQYF. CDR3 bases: TGCAGTGCTAGTTATCAACTGTACGGAGAGACCCAGTACTTC.

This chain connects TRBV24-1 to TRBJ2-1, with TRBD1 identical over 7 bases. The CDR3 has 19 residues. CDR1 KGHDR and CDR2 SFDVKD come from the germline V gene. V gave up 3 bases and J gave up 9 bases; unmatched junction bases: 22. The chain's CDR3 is CATSDNPSSGTATDPEQFF. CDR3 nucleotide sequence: TGTGCCACCAGTGATAACCCTTCATCCGGGACAGCGACGGACCCTGAGCAGTTCTTC.

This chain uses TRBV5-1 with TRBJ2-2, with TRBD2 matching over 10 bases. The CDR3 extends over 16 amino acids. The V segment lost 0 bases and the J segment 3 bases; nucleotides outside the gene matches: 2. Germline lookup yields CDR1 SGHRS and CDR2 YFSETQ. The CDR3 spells CASSLEGLAYTGELFF. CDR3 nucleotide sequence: TGCGCCAGCAGCTTGGAGGGACTAGCGTACACCGGGGAGCTGTTTTTT.

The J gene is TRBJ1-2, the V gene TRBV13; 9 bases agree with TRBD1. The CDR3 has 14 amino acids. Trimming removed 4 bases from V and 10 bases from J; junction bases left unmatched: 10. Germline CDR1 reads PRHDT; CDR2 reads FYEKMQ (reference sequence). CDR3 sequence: CASSSGRTGEDYTF. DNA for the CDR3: TGTGCCAGCAGCTCGGGACGGACAGGGGAAGACTACACCTTC.

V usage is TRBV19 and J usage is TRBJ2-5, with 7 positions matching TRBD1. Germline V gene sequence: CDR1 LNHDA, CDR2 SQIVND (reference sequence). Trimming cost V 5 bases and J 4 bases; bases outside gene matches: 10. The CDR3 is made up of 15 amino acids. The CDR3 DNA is TGTGCCAGTAGTGTCGAGACAGGGACCGGAGAGACCCAGTACTTC. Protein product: CASSVETGTGETQYF. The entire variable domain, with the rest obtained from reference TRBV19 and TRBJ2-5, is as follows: DGGITQSPKYLFRKEGQNVTLSCEQNLNHDAMYWYRQDPGQGLRLIYYSQIVNDFQKGDIAEGYSVSREKKESFPLTVTSAQKNPTAFYLCASSVETGTGETQYFGPGTRLLVL.

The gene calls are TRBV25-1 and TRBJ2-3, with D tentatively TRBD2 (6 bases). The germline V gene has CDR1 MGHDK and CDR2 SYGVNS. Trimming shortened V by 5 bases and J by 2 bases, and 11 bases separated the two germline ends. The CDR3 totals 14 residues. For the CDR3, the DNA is TGTGCCAGCAGTCCGGGACTCCACACAGATACGCAGTATTTT. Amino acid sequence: CASSPGLHTDTQYF. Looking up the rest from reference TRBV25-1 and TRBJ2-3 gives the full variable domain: EADIYQTPRYLVIGTGKKITLECSQTMGHDKMYWYQQDPGMELHLIHYSYGVNSTEKGDLSSESTVSRIRTEHFPLTLESARPSHTSQYLCASSPGLHTDTQYFGPGTRLTVL.

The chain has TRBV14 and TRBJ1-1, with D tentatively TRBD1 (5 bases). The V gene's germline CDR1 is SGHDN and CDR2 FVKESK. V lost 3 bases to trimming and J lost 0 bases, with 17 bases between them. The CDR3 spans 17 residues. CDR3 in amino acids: CASSHQGWPSVNTEAFF. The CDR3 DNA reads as TGTGCCAGCAGCCATCAGGGTTGGCCTTCAGTGAACACTGAAGCTTTCTTT.

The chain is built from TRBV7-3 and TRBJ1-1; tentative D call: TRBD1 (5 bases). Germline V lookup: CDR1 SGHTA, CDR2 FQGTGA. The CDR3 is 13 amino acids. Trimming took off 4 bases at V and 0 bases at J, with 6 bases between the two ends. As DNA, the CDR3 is TGTGCCAGCAGCTCACAGGTGAACACTGAAGCTTTCTTT. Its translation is CASSSQVNTEAFF.

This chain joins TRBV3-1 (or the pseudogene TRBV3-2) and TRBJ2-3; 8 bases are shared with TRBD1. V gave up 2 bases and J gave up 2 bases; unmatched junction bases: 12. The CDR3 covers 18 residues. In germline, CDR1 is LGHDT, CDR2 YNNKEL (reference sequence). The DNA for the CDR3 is TGTGCCAGCAGCCAACCCTACGACACGACAGGGGCCACAGATACGCAGTATTTT. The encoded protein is CASSQPYDTTGATDTQYF.

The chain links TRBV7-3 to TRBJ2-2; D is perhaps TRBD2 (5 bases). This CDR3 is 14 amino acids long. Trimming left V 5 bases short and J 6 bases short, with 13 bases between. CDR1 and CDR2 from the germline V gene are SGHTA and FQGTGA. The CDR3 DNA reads TGTGCCAGCAGCCCCCCGGGGAGAGCCGGGGAGCTGTTTTTT. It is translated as CASSPPGRAGELFF.

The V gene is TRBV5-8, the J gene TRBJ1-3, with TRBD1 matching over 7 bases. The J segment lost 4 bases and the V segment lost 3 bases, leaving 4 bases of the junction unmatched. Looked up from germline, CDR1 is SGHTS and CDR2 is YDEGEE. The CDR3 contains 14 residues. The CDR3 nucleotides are TGTGCCAGCAGCTCTTCGACAGGGGGAAACACCATATATTTT. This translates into CASSSSTGGNTIYF.

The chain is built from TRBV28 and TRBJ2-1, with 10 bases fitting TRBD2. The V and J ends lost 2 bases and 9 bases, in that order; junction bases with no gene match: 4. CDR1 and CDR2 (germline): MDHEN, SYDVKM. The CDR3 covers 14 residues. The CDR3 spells CASSLLAGAGEQFF. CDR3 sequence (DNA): TGTGCCAGCAGTTTACTAGCGGGAGCGGGTGAGCAGTTCTTC.

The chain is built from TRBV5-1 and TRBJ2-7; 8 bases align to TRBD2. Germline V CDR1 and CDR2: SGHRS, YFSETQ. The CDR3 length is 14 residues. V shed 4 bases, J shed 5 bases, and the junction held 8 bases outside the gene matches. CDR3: CASSPGGGRHEQYF. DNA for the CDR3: TGCGCCAGCAGCCCCGGGGGGGGGCGACACGAGCAGTACTTC.

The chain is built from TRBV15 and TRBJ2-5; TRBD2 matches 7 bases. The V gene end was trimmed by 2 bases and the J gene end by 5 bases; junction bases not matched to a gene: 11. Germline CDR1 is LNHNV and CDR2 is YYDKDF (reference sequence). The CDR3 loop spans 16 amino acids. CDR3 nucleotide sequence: TGTGCCACCAGCAGACGTCTCGGTGAGGGAGGGGAGACCCAGTACTTC. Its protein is CATSRRLGEGGETQYF.

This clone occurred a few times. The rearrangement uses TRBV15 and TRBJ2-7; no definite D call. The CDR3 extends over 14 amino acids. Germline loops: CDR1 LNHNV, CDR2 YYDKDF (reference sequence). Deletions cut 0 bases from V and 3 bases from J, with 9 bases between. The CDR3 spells CATSRDPTSYEQYV. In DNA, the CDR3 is TGTGCCACCAGCAGAGATCCCACGAGCTACGAGCAGTACGTC.